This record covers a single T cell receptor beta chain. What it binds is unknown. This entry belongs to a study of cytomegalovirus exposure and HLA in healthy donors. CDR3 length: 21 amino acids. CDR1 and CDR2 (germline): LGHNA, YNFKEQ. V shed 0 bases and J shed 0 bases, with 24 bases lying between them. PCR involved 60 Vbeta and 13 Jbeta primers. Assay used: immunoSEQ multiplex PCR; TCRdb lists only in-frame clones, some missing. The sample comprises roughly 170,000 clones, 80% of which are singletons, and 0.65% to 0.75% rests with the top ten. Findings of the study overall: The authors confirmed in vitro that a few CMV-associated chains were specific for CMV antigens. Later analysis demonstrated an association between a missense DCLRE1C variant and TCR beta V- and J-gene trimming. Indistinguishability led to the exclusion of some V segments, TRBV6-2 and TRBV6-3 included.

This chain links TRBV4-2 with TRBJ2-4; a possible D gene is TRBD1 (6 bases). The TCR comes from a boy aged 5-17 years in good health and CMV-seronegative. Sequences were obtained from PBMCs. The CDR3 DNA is TGTGCCAGCAGCCAAGAAGAACGTGCAGGGGATCCCTTCGGAGCCAAAAACATTCAGTACTTC. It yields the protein CASSQEERAGDPFGAKNIQYF.